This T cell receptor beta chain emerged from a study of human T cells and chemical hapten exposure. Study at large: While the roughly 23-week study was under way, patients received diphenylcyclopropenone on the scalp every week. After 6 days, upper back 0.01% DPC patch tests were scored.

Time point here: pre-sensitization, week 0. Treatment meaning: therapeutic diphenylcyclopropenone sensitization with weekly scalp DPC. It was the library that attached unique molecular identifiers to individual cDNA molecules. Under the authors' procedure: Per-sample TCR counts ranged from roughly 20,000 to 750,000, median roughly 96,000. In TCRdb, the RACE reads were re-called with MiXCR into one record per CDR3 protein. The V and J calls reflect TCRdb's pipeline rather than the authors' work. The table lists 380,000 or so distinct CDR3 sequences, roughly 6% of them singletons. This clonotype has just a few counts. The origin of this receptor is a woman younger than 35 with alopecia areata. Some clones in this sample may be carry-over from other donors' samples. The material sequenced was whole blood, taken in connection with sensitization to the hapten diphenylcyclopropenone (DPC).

The CDR3, as DNA: TGCGCCAGCAGCCAAGCAGACAGGAGAGATGAGCAGTTCTTC. Translated, it gives CASSQADRRDEQFF. The chain links TRBV4-3 to TRBJ2-1; D might be TRBD1 (6 bases). CDR1 and CDR2 (germline): LGHNA, YSLEER. The CDR3 length is 14 residues. The V gene lost 1 base and the J gene lost 8 bases, with 12 bases spanning the gap.